These T cell receptor beta chains were read from a single sample in a study of cytomegalovirus exposure and HLA in healthy donors. TCRdb's table, derived via immunoSEQ multiplex PCR, lists solely in-frame clones and lacks some. The table lists 130,000 or so clones, 78% of them singletons, with roughly 1.5% in the top ten. Input material: PBMCs. The source of these receptors is a woman aged 18 to 35 in good health and CMV-seronegative. Both conserved end residues are part of each CDR3. The D gene is left open where the match is weak. The size field is filled for only some rows; it gives once, few, many or a size class.

clone_size	v_call	d_call	j_call	cdr3_length	cdr3_nt	cdr3_aa
-	TRBV12-5	TRBD1	TRBJ1-1	15	TGTGCTAGTGACGGTTTCCCAAACAGGGGCCACGGGGCTTTCTTT	CASDGFPNRGHGAFF
-	TRBV7-9	TRBD1	TRBJ2-3	14	TGTGCCAGCAGCTGGGACAGGGGATCAGATACGCAGTATTTT	CASSWDRGSDTQYF
-	TRBV5-6	-	TRBJ1-2	15	TGTGCCAGCAGCGTGGACCGCGGTCCCTACTATGGCTACACCTTC	CASSVDRGPYYGYTF
few	TRBV21-1	-	TRBJ1-5	16	TGTGCCAGCAGCATCACCGGGACAGGGAGGTTGCAGCCCCAGCATTTT	CASSITGTGRLQPQHF
-	TRBV5-1	TRBD1	TRBJ2-7	16	TGCGCCAGCAGCTATCCGGACAGGGGGAGCTCCTACGAGCAGTACTTC	CASSYPDRGSSYEQYF
-	TRBV2	TRBD1	TRBJ1-5	14	TGTGCCAGCAGGGGACAGGTTAGCAATCAGCCCCAGCATTTT	CASRGQVSNQPQHF
-	TRBV19	TRBD2	TRBJ2-7	17	TGTGCCAGTAGTAAAACTAGCGGGAGGGCCTATTCCGGGGAGCAGTACTTC	CASSKTSGRAYSGEQYF
-	TRBV6-5	TRBD2	TRBJ2-6	12	TGTGCCAGCAGTTACTGGGGGGGCGTCCTGACTTTC	CASSYWGGVLTF
-	TRBV7-9	-	TRBJ1-5	12	TGTGCCAGCAGCCCGTCCAATCAGCCCCAGCATTTT	CASSPSNQPQHF
-	TRBV4-2	-	TRBJ1-2	13	TGTGCCAGCAGCCCCAGGGCCCACAGGGGCTACACCTTC	CASSPRAHRGYTF
-	TRBV14	TRBD2	TRBJ2-5	16	TGTGCCAGCAGCCCCGGGACTAGCGGCTACCAAGAGACCCAGTACTTC	CASSPGTSGYQETQYF
-	TRBV7-9	-	TRBJ1-1	14	TGTGCCAGCAGCTTTATAGGGGCCTACACTGAAGCTTTCTTT	CASSFIGAYTEAFF